This TCR beta chain was sequenced in a study of beta chain features in type 1 diabetes. Broader study findings: People with Type 1 diabetes carried modestly yet significantly shorter TCRB CDR3s in all four CD4+ subsets. An over-representation of cells with high TCR expression could result from cDNA sequencing.

Note on this clone: Its antigen remains unknown.

Expressed TCRB transcripts were sequenced because the entire RNA isolate underwent reverse transcription. Generated by immunoSEQ multiplex PCR, the TCRdb table keeps only in-frame clones and is missing some. Of about 650,000 clones listed, around 12% are singletons. Markers CD45RO/CCR7/CD25/CD127/CD95/CD27 served to sort CD4+ naive, central memory, regulatory and stem cell-like memory cells. Germline V gene sequence: CDR1 MDHEN, CDR2 SYDVKM. The CDR3 totals 12 residues. Trimming pared 8 bases from V and 14 bases from J, leaving 21 bases between. This sequence joins TRBV28 and TRBJ2-5; maybe TRBD2 (5 bases). Sequenced material: naive CD4+ T cells from blood. This TCR came from a man aged 25 to 40 with type 1 diabetes. The CDR3 region is CASSSIMRVQYF. As DNA, the CDR3 is TGTGCCAGCTCCTCTATAATGAGGGTACAATACTTC.